One sample yielded the 18 T cell receptor beta chains listed below, sequenced in a study of T cell repertoires in cytomegalovirus infection. TCRdb recomputed calls from the reads with MiXCR, one row per CDR3 protein. The sample holds approximately 910,000 distinct CDR3 sequences, 30% to 40% seen once. Which antigens these TCRs recognize remains unknown. Sample: cultured CD8+ T cells from PBMCs, taken from culture after CMV antigen stimulation. Receptors originate from a human donor in good health (CMV status not recorded). Some clones in this sample may be carry-over from other donors' samples.

The J gene is TRBJ2-1, the V gene TRBV10-3, with TRBD1 matching 7 bases. J was trimmed by 4 bases and V by 1 base; bases with no gene match: 1. Germline CDR1 is ENHRY and CDR2 is SYGVKD. This CDR3 contains 14 residues. CDR3 DNA: TGTGCCATCAGTGAGTGGGACAGTTACAATGAGCAGTTCTTC. This codes for CAISEWDSYNEQFF.

V gene TRBV27 combines with J gene TRBJ2-3; D remains unclear. Germline V gene data show CDR1 as MNHEY and CDR2 as SMNVEV (reference sequence). This CDR3 contains 11 residues. Trimming stripped 5 bases from V and 5 bases from J, with 5 bases between. The CDR3 loop reads CASSNVDTQYF. The DNA of the CDR3 is TGTGCCAGCAGTAATGTAGATACGCAGTATTTT.

There are a few counts of this clonotype. This chain joins TRBV7-9 and TRBJ1-1; D is unclear. V lost 5 bases and J lost 0, with 13 bases in between. Per germline, CDR1 SEHNR and CDR2 FQNEAQ (reference sequence). This CDR3 contains 15 residues. Here the CDR3 reads CASSPRGALNTEAFF. In DNA form, the CDR3 reads TGTGCCAGCAGCCCCCGGGGAGCTTTGAACACTGAAGCTTTCTTT.

This clonotype came up a few times. The rearrangement links TRBV19 to TRBJ2-1; 8 bases line up with TRBD2. The J segment lost 7 bases and the V segment lost 1 base, leaving 6 bases of the junction unmatched. In germline, CDR1 is LNHDA, CDR2 SQIVND (reference sequence). The CDR3 consists of 15 residues. The CDR3 region has the DNA TGTGCCAGTAGTATAGTCGGGGGGGTCGGGAATGAGCAGTTCTTC. Protein: CASSIVGGVGNEQFF.

In nucleotides, the CDR3 is TGTGCCAGCAGTTACGCCGGGACATGTCTTGAAAAACTGTTTTTT. Its translation is CASSYAGTCLEKLFF. The V gene is TRBV6-8, the J gene TRBJ1-4; tentatively, D is TRBD1 (6 bases). The V gene's germline CDR1 is MNHGY and CDR2 SAAAGT. V dropped 2 bases and J dropped 7 bases, with 14 bases sitting between them. This CDR3 is built from 15 residues.

This clonotype was seen a few times. This may be a read error: a much more frequent sequence differs by one nucleotide. The chain recombines TRBV6-2 or TRBV6-3 with TRBJ1-1; D call uncertain. V was cut by 6 bases and J by 1 base, with 6 bases left in between. Germline values: CDR1 MNHEY, CDR2 SVGEGT. The CDR3 spans 12 residues. CDR3 amino acids: CASREENTEAFF. The DNA for the CDR3 is TGTGCCAGCAGAGAGGAGAACACTGAAGCTTTCTTT.

This clonotype was seen at least ten times. The chain's CDR3 is CASSLQGARAGELFF. The DNA of the CDR3 is TGTGCCAGCAGCTTACAGGGGGCTAGAGCCGGGGAGCTGTTTTTT. The rearrangement uses TRBV7-3 and TRBJ2-2; 8 bases agree with TRBD1. The germline V gene encodes CDR1 SGHTA and CDR2 FQGTGA. The CDR3 sequence is 15 residues long. V lost 2 bases to trimming and J lost 6 bases; unmatched junction nucleotides: 5.

This clonotype was picked up many times. V gene TRBV7-6 combines with J gene TRBJ1-2, with D uncertain. V shed 0 bases and J shed 4 bases, with 12 bases lying between them. Germline lookup yields CDR1 SGHVS and CDR2 FNYEAQ. The CDR3 length is 15 residues. The CDR3 region is CASSLAPDSTYGYTF. CDR3 in DNA: TGTGCCAGCAGCTTAGCTCCGGACTCTACCTATGGCTACACCTTC.

V and J are TRBV6-5 and TRBJ2-1; 8 nucleotides match TRBD2. Losses at the gene ends were 5 bases for V and 6 bases for J; bases not matched to a gene: 6. The CDR3 covers 14 residues. Looked up from germline, CDR1 is MNHEY and CDR2 is SVGAGI. The chain's CDR3 is CASSHGGGLNEQFF. The DNA for the CDR3 is TGTGCCAGCAGTCACGGGGGGGGCCTCAATGAGCAGTTCTTC.

The chain couples TRBV5-4 to TRBJ2-5; D gene uncertain. CDR3 size: 16 residues. Germline CDR1 and CDR2: SGHNT and YYREEE (reference sequence). The V end was cut by 0 bases, the J end by 5 bases, with 17 bases between. CDR3 nucleotides: TGTGCCAGCAGCTTGGATCTCGCGCCTCTAACCGAGACCCAGTACTTC. Its translation: CASSLDLAPLTETQYF.

This chain links TRBV12-3 or TRBV12-4 with TRBJ2-7; D not certain. The CDR3 consists of 13 residues. V was shortened by 1 base and J by 3 bases, with 7 bases between the two germline ends. The CDR3 DNA sequence: TGTGCCAGCAGTTTAGAAGGATTCTACGAGCAGTACGTC. Its protein is CASSLEGFYEQYV.

This clonotype was observed a single time. The gene calls are TRBV18 and TRBJ1-2; tentatively, D is TRBD1 (6 bases). The germline gives CDR1 KGHSH, CDR2 LQKENI. The CDR3 length is 14 residues. Trimming cost V 2 bases and J 6 bases, with 13 bases left between them. The CDR3 DNA reads TGTGCCAGCTCACCAAAACAGGGTTCCGATGGCTACACCTTC. The encoded protein is CASSPKQGSDGYTF. The full variable domain, its missing parts supplied by reference TRBV18 and TRBJ1-2, is NAGVMQNPRHLVRRRGQEARLRCSPMKGHSHVYWYRQLPEEGLKFMVYLQKENIIDESGMPKERFSAEFPKEGPSILRIQQVVRGDSAAYFCASSPKQGSDGYTFGSGTRLTVV.

V usage is TRBV6-5 and J usage is TRBJ1-4, with TRBD1 identical over 9 bases. J was trimmed by 5 bases and V by 0 bases; bases with no gene match: 1. The CDR3 has 15 residues. The germline V gene has CDR1 MNHEY and CDR2 SVGAGI. The CDR3 reads CASSYSDRGNEKLFF. For the CDR3, the DNA is TGTGCCAGCAGTTACTCGGACAGGGGAAATGAAAAACTGTTTTTT.

The chain joins TRBV19 to TRBJ1-1; D perhaps matches TRBD1 (5 bases). Germline V gene sequence: CDR1 LNHDA, CDR2 SQIVND (reference sequence). The CDR3 is 14 residues long. Trimming stripped 6 bases from V and 0 bases from J, with 11 bases between. In DNA form, the CDR3 reads TGTGCCAGTAGCAGGGCCGAGTTGAACACTGAAGCTTTCTTT. Its translation is CASSRAELNTEAFF.

The chain recombines TRBV12-5 with TRBJ1-3, with D hard to call. Trimming pared 7 bases from V and 0 bases from J, leaving 16 bases between. The CDR3 spans 16 residues. Germline CDR1 reads LGHNT; CDR2 reads FRNRAP. For the CDR3, the DNA is TGTGCTAGTGATACCAGAGACGGGAGCTCTGGAAACACCATATATTTT. Amino acid sequence: CASDTRDGSSGNTIYF.

This chain joins TRBV4-1 and TRBJ2-3; 12 positions match TRBD2. The CDR3 is made up of 19 amino acids. Germline V gene data show CDR1 as MGHRA and CDR2 as YSYEKL. Trimming at V came to 2 bases and at J to 5 bases, leaving 14 bases not matched to a gene. As DNA, the CDR3 is TGCGCCAGCAGCCAACATGCTAGCGGGGGGGCCGTGGGTGGAGATACGCAGTATTTT. Translating gives CASSQHASGGAVGGDTQYF.

Points on this clonotype: Just one base apart from a much larger clone, this may be a read error. This chain joins TRBV7-2 and TRBJ1-2, with a tentative D call TRBD1 (5 bases). The V gene lost 5 bases and the J gene lost 2 bases, with 12 bases spanning the gap. The CDR3 covers 14 residues. Germline values: CDR1 SGHTA, CDR2 FQGNSA. In DNA form, the CDR3 reads TGTGCCAGCAGCGAGTCGGACATAAACTATGGCTACACCTTC. This encodes CASSESDINYGYTF.

This clonotype was counted a few times. This chain connects TRBV7-2 to TRBJ1-2, with 7 bases matching TRBD1. This CDR3 spans 15 amino acids. Germline V gives CDR1 SGHTA, CDR2 FQGNSA. The ends lost 1 base at V and 8 bases at J; junction bases unmatched: 10. DNA of the CDR3: TGTGCCAGCAGCTTAGGGGCCGGGACAGCATGGGGCTACACCTTC. Its protein is CASSLGAGTAWGYTF. The full variable domain, with the rest looked up from reference TRBV7-2 and TRBJ1-2, is GAGVSQSPSNKVTEKGKDVELRCDPISGHTALYWYRQSLGQGLEFLIYFQGNSAPDKSGLPSDRFSAERTGGSVSTLTIQRTQQEDSAVYLCASSLGAGTAWGYTFGSGTRLTVV.